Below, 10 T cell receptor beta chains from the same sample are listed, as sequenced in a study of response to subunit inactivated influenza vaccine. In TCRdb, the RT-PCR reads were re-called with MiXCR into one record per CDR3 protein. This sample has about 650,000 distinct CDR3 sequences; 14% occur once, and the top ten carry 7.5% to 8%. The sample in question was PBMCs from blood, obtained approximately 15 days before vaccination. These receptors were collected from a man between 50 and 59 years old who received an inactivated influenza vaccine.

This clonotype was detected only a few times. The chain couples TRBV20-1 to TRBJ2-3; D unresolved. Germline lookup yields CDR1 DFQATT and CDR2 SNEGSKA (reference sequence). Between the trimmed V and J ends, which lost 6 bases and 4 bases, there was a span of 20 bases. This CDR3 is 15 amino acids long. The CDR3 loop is CSAPLGIVSADTQYF. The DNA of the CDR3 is TGCAGTGCCCCTTTAGGGATAGTCTCGGCAGATACGCAGTATTTT.

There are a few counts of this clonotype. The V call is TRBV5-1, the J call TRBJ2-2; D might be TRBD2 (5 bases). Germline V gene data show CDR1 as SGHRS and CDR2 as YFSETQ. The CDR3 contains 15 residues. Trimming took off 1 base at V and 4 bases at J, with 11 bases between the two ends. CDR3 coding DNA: TGCGCCAGCAGCTTGTTTCGGGGAAGCACCGGGGAGCTGTTTTTT. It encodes CASSLFRGSTGELFF.

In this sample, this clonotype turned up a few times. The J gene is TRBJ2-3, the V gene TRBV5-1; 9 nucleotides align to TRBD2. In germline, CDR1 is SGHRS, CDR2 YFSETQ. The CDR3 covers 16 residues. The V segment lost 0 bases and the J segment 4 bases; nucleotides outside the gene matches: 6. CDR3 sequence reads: CASSLVAGVSADTQYF. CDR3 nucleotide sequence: TGCGCCAGCAGCTTGGTAGCGGGAGTGAGCGCAGATACGCAGTATTTT.

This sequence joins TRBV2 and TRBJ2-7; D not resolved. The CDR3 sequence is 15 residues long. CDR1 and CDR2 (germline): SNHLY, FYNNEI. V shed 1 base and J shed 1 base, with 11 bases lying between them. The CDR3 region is CASSEGGTLSYEQYF. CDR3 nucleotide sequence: TGTGCCAGCAGTGAAGGGGGAACCTTATCCTACGAGCAGTACTTC.

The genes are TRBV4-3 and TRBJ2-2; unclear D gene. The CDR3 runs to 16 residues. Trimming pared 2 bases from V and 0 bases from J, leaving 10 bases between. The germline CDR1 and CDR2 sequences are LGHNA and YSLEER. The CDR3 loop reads CASSQHLAANTGELFF. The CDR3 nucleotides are TGCGCCAGCAGCCAACATCTCGCGGCGAACACCGGGGAGCTGTTTTTT.

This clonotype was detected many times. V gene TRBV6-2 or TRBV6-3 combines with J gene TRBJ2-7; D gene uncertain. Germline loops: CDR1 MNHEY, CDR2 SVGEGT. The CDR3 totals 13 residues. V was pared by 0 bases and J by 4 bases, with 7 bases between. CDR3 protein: CASSYSRGYEQYF. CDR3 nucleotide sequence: TGTGCCAGCAGTTACTCGAGAGGATACGAGCAGTACTTC.

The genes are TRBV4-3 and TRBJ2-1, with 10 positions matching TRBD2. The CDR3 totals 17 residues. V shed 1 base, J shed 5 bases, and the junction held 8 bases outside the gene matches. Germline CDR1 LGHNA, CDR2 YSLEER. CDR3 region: CASSQVFWTSGHNEQFF. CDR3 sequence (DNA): TGCGCCAGCAGCCAAGTGTTTTGGACTAGCGGTCACAATGAGCAGTTCTTC.

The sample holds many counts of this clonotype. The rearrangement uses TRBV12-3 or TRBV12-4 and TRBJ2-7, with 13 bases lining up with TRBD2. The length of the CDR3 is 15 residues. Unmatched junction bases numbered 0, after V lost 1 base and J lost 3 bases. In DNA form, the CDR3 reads TGTGCCAGCAGTTTAGGACTAGCGGGAGGCTACGAGCAGTACTTC. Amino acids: CASSLGLAGGYEQYF.

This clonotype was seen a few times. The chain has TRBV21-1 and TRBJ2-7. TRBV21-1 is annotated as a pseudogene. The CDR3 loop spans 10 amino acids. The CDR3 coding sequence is TGTGCCAGCAGCTGCTGGGAGCAGTACTTC. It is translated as CASSCWEQYF.

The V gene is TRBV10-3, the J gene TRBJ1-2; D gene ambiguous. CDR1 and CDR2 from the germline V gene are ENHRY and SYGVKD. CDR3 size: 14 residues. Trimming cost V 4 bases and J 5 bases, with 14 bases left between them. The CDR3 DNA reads TGTGCCATCAGTGGCCCGGCCGGGAGATATGGCTACACCTTC. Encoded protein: CAISGPAGRYGYTF.